This TCR beta chain stems from a study of blood T cell repertoires in COVID-19 (dated by TCRdb to 2020 to 2022). General notes on the study: Samples covering the acute and convalescent phases of COVID-19 were provided by collaborators in the United States, Italy and Spain. The repertoires were made available in a free public database intended to serve as a resource for research on the immune response to SARS-CoV-2. The prospective study material was composed of cDNA or gDNA derived from T cells, B-cell-depleted T cells, or PBMCs. Where available, HLA class I and class II types were taken from metadata supplied by the sample provider and were not determined by assay-based typing. The samples were drawn from two sources: the first 160 participants of the ongoing ImmuneRACE study, and approximately 1,300 subjects contributed by 6 global collaborators. The sample metadata nearly always contained a de-identified subject ID, COVID-19 status, age in years and sex. Deeply sampled blood TCRbeta repertoires from subjects exposed to, actively infected with, or recovered from COVID-19 were included in the dataset. Study-wide conclusions, independent of this receptor: How much clinical and demographic metadata was included differed by source and by participant, and the metadata was provided uncurated.

Each collaborating institution followed its own protocols to collect whole blood in K2EDTA tubes. For TCRbeta analysis, collaborators shipped samples as frozen whole blood, isolated PBMCs, or DNA extracted from either of those sample types. As for this clone: This receptor's antigen is unknown. The sample holds no much larger clone one base away, and base qualities are not on file.

TCRbeta CDR3 regions were amplified from genomic DNA using the immunoSEQ Assay, a bias-controlled multiplex PCR. In the source study's methods: Nucleated cell counts per sample were estimated from amplification of reference gene primers within the assay. Sequence reads were collapsed and filtered to measure the absolute abundance of every unique TCRbeta CDR3 rearrangement. For each sample, productive Simpson clonality was calculated by taking the square root of Simpson's diversity index across productive rearrangements. TCRdb took this table from immuneACCESS and kept in-frame rearrangements with V and J called. Such tables lack part of the clones; where checked against another copy, unresolved V genes explain under half of the gap, and the rest is unexplained. V, J and clone size derive from that table, while D and trimming were established from the DNA sequence. The sample has 120,000 to 150,000 clones on record, over 75% of them singletons. Roughly 1.5% of the sample is taken by the ten largest.

Reading from cysteine to phenylalanine, the CDR3 counts 17 amino acids. Only the CDR3 DNA stays, 51 bases, in frame from base 1. The V end loses 1 base and the J end loses 2 bases, and a stretch of 16 bases separates them. Reading the germline V gene (reference sequence) gives CDR1 LNHDA and CDR2 SQIVND. The sample was peripheral blood. The TCR originated in a human donor in a cohort sampled during active COVID-19. The chain couples TRBV19 to TRBJ2-3; TRBD2 is a weak D gene call, 5 bases matching. The CDR3 here reads CASSIVGGPGDTDTQYF. In nucleotides, the sequence is TGTGCCAGTAGTATAGTTGGAGGACCCGGGGACACAGATACGCAGTATTTT.